This T cell receptor beta chain derives from a study of response to subunit inactivated influenza vaccine. The CDR3 is made up of 15 amino acids. Germline assignment: CDR1 LGHNA and CDR2 YNFKEQ. V shed 0 bases and J shed 8 bases, with 11 bases lying between them. TCRdb analysed the RT-PCR reads with MiXCR anew, one entry per CDR3 protein. The table shows over 300,000 distinct CDR3 sequences, with roughly 22% occurring only once. The source of this sequence is a man aged 50 to 69 who received an inactivated influenza vaccine. Source: PBMCs from blood, taken about 20 months after vaccination. This sequence joins TRBV4-2 and TRBJ1-6; no firm D call. CDR3 in DNA: TGTGCCAGCAGCCAAGAGTTCAGGAGCGATTCACCCCTCCACTTT. Residues: CASSQEFRSDSPLHF.